The T cell receptor beta chain described here comes from a study of shared T cell receptors in the human thymus. Unmatched junction bases numbered 19, after V lost 3 bases and J lost 4 bases. This CDR3 is 20 amino acids long. CDR1 is LNHNV, CDR2 YYDKDF, per germline (reference sequence). Clones were sequenced by immunoSEQ multiplex PCR, and TCRdb holds only the in-frame ones, with some missing. The table records approximately 760,000 clones, approximately 83% of them present only once. This sample also appeared in a second study, on human thymus T cells. According to that study: Each of the donors was a healthy Finnish infant who was undergoing open corrective cardiac surgery for congenital heart defects. The thymus was resected at corrective cardiac surgery. Among unrelated individuals, related research reported thymic repertoires that overlapped highly.

The chain couples TRBV15 to TRBJ1-3; 9 positions match TRBD1. This receptor was taken from a girl under three years old with a congenital heart defect. Sequencing was performed on thymocytes. The CDR3 sequence: CATSRGVRDRDSSGGNTIYF. As DNA, the CDR3 is TGTGCCACCAGCAGGGGTGTGCGGGACAGGGATTCCTCGGGAGGAAACACCATATATTTT.